The clone carrying this T cell receptor (beta chain) was seen ten or more times. TCRdb reprocessed the reads with MiXCR, giving one entry per CDR3 protein. There are 200,000 to 250,000 distinct CDR3 sequences in the sample; roughly an eighth occur only once, and 1.6% lies in the top ten. The sample originates from a study of T cell repertoires in cytomegalovirus infection. V shed 7 bases, J shed 1 base, and the junction held 7 bases outside the gene matches. This CDR3 contains 15 residues. The germline gives CDR1 ENHRY, CDR2 SYGVKD. The TCR sequence derives from a human donor in good health (CMV status not recorded). Some clones in this sample may be carry-over from other donors' samples. The rearrangement uses TRBV10-3 and TRBJ2-3; the match to TRBD2 covers 8 bases. The sequencing input was PBMCs. The CDR3 DNA reads as TGTGCCATCACCGCTCGGGAGGGAGGCACAGATACGCAGTATTTT. It specifies CAITAREGGTDTQYF.